This T cell receptor (beta chain) is from a study of blood T cell repertoires in COVID-19. V lost 1 base to trimming and J lost 8 bases; unmatched junction nucleotides: 6. CDR3 length equals 15 residues. Per germline, CDR1 SGHRS and CDR2 YFSETQ. The repertoire was sequenced with immunoSEQ multiplex PCR; TCRdb's copy has only in-frame clones and lacks some. The sample gives over 200,000 clones, approximately 90% of which show up once; 0.82% is in the top ten. This TCR came from a man aged 55 to 70 with COVID-19, enrolled during active disease. Sequenced: peripheral blood. The chain joins TRBV5-1 to TRBJ2-1, with 10 bases lining up with TRBD2. This CDR3 is CASSLRSGGRDEQFF. CDR3 in DNA: TGCGCCAGCAGCTTGCGTAGCGGGGGGCGGGATGAGCAGTTCTTC. The full variable domain, its missing parts supplied by reference TRBV5-1 and TRBJ2-1, is KAGVTQTPRYLIKTRGQQVTLSCSPISGHRSVSWYQQTPGQGLQFLFEYFSETQRNKGNFPGRFSGRQFSNSRSEMNVSTLELGDSALYLCASSLRSGGRDEQFFGPGTRLTVL.